This passage covers 4 T cell receptor beta chains from one sample sequenced in a study of cytomegalovirus exposure and HLA in healthy donors (dated by TCRdb to the late 2010s). Libraries were prepared through the immunoSEQ multiplex PCR assay. For the multiplex PCR, a mixture combining 60 forward primers for TCR Vbeta segments and 13 reverse primers for TCR Jbeta segments was used. Here the immuneACCESS table is served through TCRdb, limited to in-frame sequences with V and J called. Missing clones are a known gap in these copies; in checked studies unresolved V genes cover under half, and the rest lacks a known reason. The table for this sample lists about 210,000 clones; over 80% of them were counted only once. Of the sample, around 9.6% falls within the top ten clones. Input material: PBMCs. The receptors come from a woman aged 45-65 years in good health and CMV-seropositive.

The chain employs TRBV30 and TRBJ1-1; D unresolved. The germline V gene has CDR1 GTSNPN and CDR2 SVGIG (reference sequence). The CDR3 consists of 13 residues. Trimming cost V 0 bases and J 2 bases, with 7 bases left between them. Written as DNA, the CDR3 is TGTGCCTGGAGTGTAGACACCAACACTGAAGCTTTCTTT. This sequence encodes CAWSVDTNTEAFF.

The rearrangement uses TRBV11-1 and TRBJ2-3, with 11 positions matching TRBD1. V dropped 4 bases and J dropped 4; count of bases not matched to a gene: 7. The CDR3 totals 16 residues. Per germline, CDR1 SGHAT and CDR2 FQDESV (reference sequence). In DNA, the CDR3 is TGTGCCAGCAGCTCAGGACAGGGGGCAGTTGCAGATACGCAGTATTTT. It is translated as CASSSGQGAVADTQYF.

The chain recombines TRBV2 with TRBJ1-1; D perhaps matches TRBD1 (6 bases). The germline V and J ends were trimmed by 6 bases and 5 bases, with 16 bases remaining between them. Germline lookup yields CDR1 SNHLY and CDR2 FYNNEI. The CDR3 consists of 14 residues. CDR3 region: CASSLQGIGTEAFF. The DNA for the CDR3 is TGTGCCAGCAGCCTACAGGGCATAGGGACTGAAGCTTTCTTT.

This chain links TRBV6-5 with TRBJ1-1; D might be TRBD1 (6 bases). CDR1 MNHEY and CDR2 SVGAGI come from the germline V gene. V lost 11 bases, J lost 1 base, and 11 bases lay in between. This CDR3 is 12 amino acids long. The CDR3 reads CAGGQRNTEAFF. The CDR3 DNA reads as TGTGCCGGAGGACAGAGGAACACTGAAGCTTTCTTT.